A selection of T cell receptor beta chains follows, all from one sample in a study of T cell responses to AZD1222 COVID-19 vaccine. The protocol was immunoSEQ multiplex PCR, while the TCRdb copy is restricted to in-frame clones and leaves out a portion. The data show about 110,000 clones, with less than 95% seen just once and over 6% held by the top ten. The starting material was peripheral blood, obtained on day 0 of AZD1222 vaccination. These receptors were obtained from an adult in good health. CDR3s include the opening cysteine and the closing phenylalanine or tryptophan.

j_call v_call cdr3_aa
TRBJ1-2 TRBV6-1 CASSEPPLAGYYGYTF
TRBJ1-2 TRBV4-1 CASSQGEGADGYTF
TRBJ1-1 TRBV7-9 CASSLDMAFF
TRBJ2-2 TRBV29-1 CSVAERQGAWTGELFF
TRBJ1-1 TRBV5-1 CASSLWQGAGDTEAFF
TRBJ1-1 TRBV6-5 CASSNRDRLSEAFF
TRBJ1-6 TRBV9 CASSVDSPGSPLHF
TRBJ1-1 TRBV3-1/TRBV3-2 CASSQDWVRNEAFF
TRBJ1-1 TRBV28 CASDPRMATKRDTEAFF
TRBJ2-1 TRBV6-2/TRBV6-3 CASSYPGLYNEQFF
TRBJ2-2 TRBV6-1 CASSVRGAVTGELFF
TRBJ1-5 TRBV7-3 CASSLRLGMGNQPQHF
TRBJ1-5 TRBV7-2 CASSSQNGQPQHF
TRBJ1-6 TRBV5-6 CASSWTGSSYNSPLHF
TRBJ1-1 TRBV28 CASSRLQLNTEAFF
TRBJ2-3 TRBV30 CAWTWGSTDTQYF
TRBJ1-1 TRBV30 CAWRDRDDTEAFF
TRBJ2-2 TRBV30 CAWSVSLGAGELFF
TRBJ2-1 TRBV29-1 CSVEGLGQNEQFF
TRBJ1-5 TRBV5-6 CASSLVGNQPQHF
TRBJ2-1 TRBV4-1 CASSQDTGQGYEQFF
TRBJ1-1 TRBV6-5 CASRLMTVLNTEAFF
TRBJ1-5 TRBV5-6 CASSWGGPNQPQHF
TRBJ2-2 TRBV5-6 CASSRGQKLTGELFF
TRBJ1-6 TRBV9 CASSLVPGPSSYNSPLHF
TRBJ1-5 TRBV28 CASSSGGGSNQPQHF
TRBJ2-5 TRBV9 CASSGPRGTQETQYF
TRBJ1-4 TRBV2 CASSEGSGGVEKLFF
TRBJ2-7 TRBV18 CASSPGPRDTFYEQYF
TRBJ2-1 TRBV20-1 CSARRGGEQFF
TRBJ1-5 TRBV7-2 CASSRGPSQGDPLQPQHF
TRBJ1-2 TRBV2 CASNENPAPTF